These T cell receptor beta chains were read from a single sample in a study of blood T cell repertoires in COVID-19. Using immunoSEQ multiplex PCR, the repertoire was profiled, and TCRdb retains in-frame clones only, with some absent. The sample contains about 280,000 clones, around 89% of which appear only once. Sequencing was performed on PBMCs or T cells enriched from blood (not recorded which). Every receptor here comes from a woman in her 30s with acute COVID-19. Each CDR3 is given with its conserved first and last residue. The D gene is left open where the match is weak.

TRBV5-6	TRBJ2-5	-	CASSLVGFGETQYF	TGTGCCAGCAGCTTGGTGGGTTTCGGGGAGACCCAGTACTTC
TRBV5-1	TRBJ2-7	TRBD2	CASSFSSGTYEQYF	TGCGCCAGCAGCTTTAGTAGCGGGACCTACGAGCAGTACTTC
TRBV6-2/TRBV6-3	TRBJ1-2	-	CASSQGHLYGYTF	TGTGCCAGCAGCCAGGGACACCTGTATGGCTACACCTTC
TRBV28	TRBJ1-2	-	CASSLRVVNYGYTF	TGTGCCAGCAGTTTGCGGGTAGTAAACTATGGCTACACCTTC
TRBV7-2	TRBJ1-2	-	CASTSWRGEGYTF	TGTGCCAGCACCTCGTGGAGGGGAGAAGGCTACACCTTC
TRBV3-1/TRBV3-2	TRBJ1-4	-	CASSQTTVEEKLFF	TGTGCCAGCAGCCAAACGACAGTCGAGGAAAAACTGTTTTTT
TRBV6-2/TRBV6-3	TRBJ1-5	-	CASSYTGNQPQHF	TGTGCCAGCAGTTACACAGGCAATCAGCCCCAGCATTTT
TRBV4-3	TRBJ1-2	TRBD1	CASSQRDRGDYGYTF	TGCGCCAGCAGCCAGCGGGACAGGGGGGACTATGGCTACACCTTC
TRBV5-8	TRBJ2-1	-	CASSLAQGPYNEQFF	TGTGCCAGCAGCTTGGCGCAGGGCCCTTACAATGAGCAGTTCTTC
TRBV6-5	TRBJ1-2	TRBD1	CASSLTGDYGYTF	TGTGCCAGCAGTTTAACAGGGGACTATGGCTACACCTTC
TRBV19	TRBJ1-2	-	CASSILQGNYGYTF	TGTGCCAGTAGTATACTTCAGGGGAACTATGGCTACACCTTC
TRBV14	TRBJ2-2	-	CASSQDSGWTGELFF	TGTGCCAGCAGCCAAGACAGCGGGTGGACCGGGGAGCTGTTTTTT